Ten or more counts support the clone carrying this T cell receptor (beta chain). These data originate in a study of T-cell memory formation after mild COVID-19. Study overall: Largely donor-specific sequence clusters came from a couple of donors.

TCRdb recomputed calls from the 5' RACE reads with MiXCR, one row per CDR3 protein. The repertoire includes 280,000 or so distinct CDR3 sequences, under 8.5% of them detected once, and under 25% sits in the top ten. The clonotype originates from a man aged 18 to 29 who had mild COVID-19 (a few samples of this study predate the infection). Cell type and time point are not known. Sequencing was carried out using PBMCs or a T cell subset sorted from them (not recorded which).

This CDR3 is CASSLGGTSRRETQYF. DNA for the CDR3: TGTGCCAGCAGCTTAGGTGGGACATCGAGGAGGGAGACCCAGTACTTC. V usage is TRBV7-2 and J usage is TRBJ2-5; tentative D call: TRBD1 (6 bases). Trimming removed 1 base at V and 5 bases at J, with 17 bases between. The CDR3 is 16 residues long. Germline loops: CDR1 SGHTA, CDR2 FQGNSA.